This T cell receptor (beta chain) was profiled in a study of T cells in Graves' hyperthyroidism and ophthalmopathy. Study-level information: Any treatment followed the collection of peripheral blood at initial diagnosis. Study-wide results and limits: Blood held most thyroid clonotypes expanded above 0.001 frequency. Ophthalmopathy, as predicted by the model, came a median roughly 6.8 months after the prediction.

Orbital computed tomography and thyroid ultrasound, together with serum TRAb and thyroxine and clinical symptoms, were used for diagnoses. This clonotype has a count of ten or more. What it binds is not known. Amplified TCR beta CDR3 regions came from RNA transcripts. HTBI primers were used for first-round RT-PCR of the TCR CDR3. TCRdb reprocessed the multiplex PCR reads with MiXCR, giving one entry per CDR3 protein. Of about 560,000 distinct CDR3 sequences in the sample, approximately 16% were seen once. What was sequenced was blood. This receptor was identified in a young woman with Graves' hyperthyroidism.

Here the CDR3 DNA reads TGTGCCAGCAGTTCTTCAGGGGCGACTGAAAAACTGTTTTTT. Encoded protein: CASSSSGATEKLFF. J is TRBJ1-4 and V is TRBV12-3 or TRBV12-4; a possible D gene is TRBD1 (6 bases). Trimming pared 4 bases from V and 7 bases from J, leaving 13 bases between. The CDR3 runs 14 residues.